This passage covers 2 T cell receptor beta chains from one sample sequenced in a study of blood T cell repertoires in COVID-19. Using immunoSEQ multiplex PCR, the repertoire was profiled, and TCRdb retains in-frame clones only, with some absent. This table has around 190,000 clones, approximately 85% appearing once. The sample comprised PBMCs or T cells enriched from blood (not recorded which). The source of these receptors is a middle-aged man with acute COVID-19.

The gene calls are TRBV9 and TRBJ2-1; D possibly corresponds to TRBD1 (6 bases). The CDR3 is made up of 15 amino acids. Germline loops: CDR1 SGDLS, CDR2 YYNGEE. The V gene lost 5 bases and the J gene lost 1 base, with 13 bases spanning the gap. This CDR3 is CASSARGSSYNEQFF. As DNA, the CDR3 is TGTGCCAGCAGTGCTAGGGGGAGTTCCTACAATGAGCAGTTCTTC.

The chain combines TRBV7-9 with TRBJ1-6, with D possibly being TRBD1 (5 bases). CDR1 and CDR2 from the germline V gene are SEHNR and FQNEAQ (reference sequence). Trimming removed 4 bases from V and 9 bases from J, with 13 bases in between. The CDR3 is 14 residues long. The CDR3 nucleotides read TGTGCCAGCAGCTCGAGTTCAGGGCCTTCACCCCTCCACTTT. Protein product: CASSSSSGPSPLHF.